This is a list of T cell receptor beta chains from one sample in a study of blood T cell repertoires in COVID-19. Assay used: immunoSEQ multiplex PCR; TCRdb lists only in-frame clones, some missing. The profile shows around 250,000 clones, approximately 88% of them singletons. Sequencing was done on a sample of PBMCs or T cells enriched from blood (not recorded which). The source of these receptors is a woman in her thirties or forties with acute COVID-19. Both conserved end residues are part of each CDR3. Fields, in order: clone size, D gene, V gene, CDR3 length, J gene, CDR3 DNA, CDR3 protein. The D gene is left open where the match is weak. A row's size may be missing; if present it is once, few, many or a size class.

>.|TRBD2|TRBV11-2|18|TRBJ2-3
TGTGCCAGCAGCTTATACCCATGGACTAGCGGGGGCACAGATACGCAGTATTTT
CASSLYPWTSGGTDTQYF
>few|TRBD1|TRBV28|15|TRBJ2-5
TGTGCCAGCAGTGAACGAGGGACAGCAGAAGAGACCCAGTACTTC
CASSERGTAEETQYF
>.|TRBD1|TRBV20-1|11|TRBJ1-1
TGCACTCTCAGGGGGGCGGCTGAAGCTTTCTTT
CTLRGAAEAFF
>.|TRBD1|TRBV3-1/TRBV3-2|15|TRBJ1-1
TGTGCCAGCAGCCACGTTGGACAGGGGAACACTGAAGCTTTCTTT
CASSHVGQGNTEAFF
>.|TRBD1|TRBV5-1|15|TRBJ2-2
TGCGCCAGCAGCCCATGGACAGGGAACACCGGGGAGCTGTTTTTT
CASSPWTGNTGELFF
>.|.|TRBV27|17|TRBJ2-7
TGTGCCAGCAGTCCCCCTCCTTTGACTCCAAGCTCCTACGAGCAGTACTTC
CASSPPPLTPSSYEQYF
>.|TRBD2|TRBV9|14|TRBJ2-7
TGTGCCAGCAGCGAGAGCGGGAGGGGAGGCGAGCAGTACTTC
CASSESGRGGEQYF
>.|TRBD1|TRBV5-6|14|TRBJ2-3
TGTGCCAGCAGCTCCGGACAGGGTACAGATACGCAGTATTTT
CASSSGQGTDTQYF
>.|.|TRBV2|12|TRBJ1-2
TGTGCCAGCTCCGGGACTGCCTATGGCTACACCTTC
CASSGTAYGYTF
>.|TRBD2|TRBV27|16|TRBJ2-1
TGTGCCAGCAGTGGACAGGGACTAGCGGCGGACAATGAGCAGTTCTTC
CASSGQGLAADNEQFF
>.|TRBD1|TRBV19|15|TRBJ1-5
TGTGCCAGTAGAAGGGACAGGGGTTACAATCAGCCCCAGCATTTT
CASRRDRGYNQPQHF
>few|TRBD2|TRBV28|16|TRBJ2-1
TGTGCCAGCAGTAAACGCCCGGGACTAGCCAACAATGAGCAGTTCTTC
CASSKRPGLANNEQFF
>.|.|TRBV19|15|TRBJ1-2
TGTGCCAGTAGTATAAATGAGGGCGCAGGCTATGGCTACACCTTC
CASSINEGAGYGYTF
>once|TRBD1|TRBV28|14|TRBJ2-2
TGTGCCAGCAGCGGGACAGGCCGGGGCGGGGAGCTGTTTTTT
CASSGTGRGGELFF
>.|.|TRBV6-2/TRBV6-3|16|TRBJ1-2
TGTGCCAGCAGTTACCCCAGGGGATTCCGTGACTATGGCTACACCTTC
CASSYPRGFRDYGYTF